This TCR beta chain was identified during a study of spatial heterogeneity in lung cancer. As for the study in general: Consistent detection of more beta-chain than alpha-chain sequences was observed. There were, on average, more than 9.5 raw-read appearances for each unique TCR and UMI combination.

Overall study results and limits: Ubiquitous expanded tumor TCRs appeared in blood more at resection than follow-up.

Germline CDR1 is LGHNA and CDR2 is YNFKEQ. V lost 1 base to trimming and J lost 4 bases, with 11 bases between them. CDR3 length equals 15 residues. A remark on this clonotype: Its antigen remains unknown.

This sample's time point: sample taken at primary tumor resection. Tumor, nontumor lung or frozen PBMC supplied whole RNA, sequenced without sorting. The cohort: under 80 early-stage, untreated non-small cell lung cancer patients. MiXCR was run by TCRdb on the 5' RACE reads, yielding one entry per CDR3 protein. Of 70,000 to 90,000 distinct CDR3 sequences listed, roughly 15% are singletons. This specimen consisted of PBMCs, obtained at surgery. The rearrangement joins TRBV4-2 to TRBJ1-5; maybe TRBD1 (6 bases). The receptor was derived from a male donor with early-stage non-small cell lung cancer. CDR3 amino acids: CASSQGSQGNQPQHF. As DNA, the CDR3 is TGTGCCAGCAGCCAAGGGTCGCAGGGGAATCAGCCCCAGCATTTT.